Following are 23 T cell receptor beta chains from one sample sequenced in a study of blood T cells in healthy people across ages. Then a second PCR, running about 7 to 11 cycles, was carried out with a sample-barcoded 5' primer and a J-beta primer mix. MiXCR, run by TCRdb on the 5' RACE reads, gives a single entry per CDR3 protein. The data show around 870,000 distinct CDR3 sequences, 25% to 30% seen once. The material sequenced was blood. The receptor set was obtained from a woman older than 75 in good health.

As for this clonotype: It may be a read error: a sequence one base away is much more abundant. The V call is TRBV5-5, the J call TRBJ2-1; 12 positions match TRBD1. Trimming took 6 bases from V and 7 from J; bases not matched to a gene: 11. This CDR3 contains 16 residues. The germline CDR1 and CDR2 sequences are SGHKS and YYEKEE (reference sequence). CDR3 bases: TGTGCCAGCAACATCACCCCGGGACAGGGGGCTAATGAGCAGTTCTTC. It is translated as CASNITPGQGANEQFF.

This clonotype was seen at least ten times. The chain combines TRBV7-2 with TRBJ2-6; the D is unclear. V was pared by 5 bases and J by 1 base, with 6 bases between. This CDR3 region has 14 residues. The germline V gene encodes CDR1 SGHTA and CDR2 FQGNSA. The CDR3 coding sequence is TGTGCCAGCAGCCGAGTATCTGGGGCCAACGTCCTGACTTTC. It translates to CASSRVSGANVLTF.

On this clonotype itself: This may stem from a read error, because a much larger clone lies one nucleotide away. This chain uses TRBV10-3 with TRBJ2-3; 12 bases line up with TRBD2. Germline CDR1 and CDR2: ENHRY and SYGVKD. CDR3 length: 15 residues. DNA for the CDR3: TGTGCCATCAGAGACCTAGCGGGGGGGCCAGATACGCGGTATTTT. Translated, it gives CAIRDLAGGPDTRYF.

This clonotype appeared many times. The chain joins TRBV20-1 to TRBJ2-3; 11 bases align to TRBD2. CDR3 length: 14 amino acids. CDR1 is DFQATT and CDR2 is SNEGSKA in the germline V gene (reference sequence). Trimming at V came to 4 bases and at J to 1 base, leaving 1 base not matched to a gene. The CDR3 reads CSATTSGGTDTQYF. In nucleotides, the CDR3 is TGCAGTGCTACGACTAGCGGGGGCACAGATACGCAGTATTTT.

This clonotype has ten or more counts. The chain carries TRBV6-1 and TRBJ2-6; 9 bases are a match to TRBD1. CDR1 is MNHNS, CDR2 SASEGT, per germline. Trimming cost V 6 bases and J 4 bases; bases outside gene matches: 10. CDR3 length equals 17 residues. CDR3 sequence reads: CASRGTGLFSGANVLTF. The CDR3 nucleotides are TGTGCCAGCAGGGGGACAGGGTTATTTTCCGGGGCCAACGTCCTGACTTTC.

This clonotype appeared many times. V is TRBV6-6 and J is TRBJ1-1; the match to TRBD1 covers 8 bases. The germline gives CDR1 MNHNY, CDR2 SVGAGI (reference sequence). This CDR3 has 14 amino acids. V lost 8 bases and J lost 6; bases outside the gene matches: 11. CDR3 amino acids: CASSRPGGRSEAFF. CDR3 coding DNA: TGTGCCAGCTCGCGTCCAGGGGGCAGGTCTGAAGCTTTCTTT.

Remarks on this clonotype: This may be a read error, as it is one base from a much larger clone. V and J are TRBV12-3 or TRBV12-4 and TRBJ2-1; D possibly uses TRBD1 or TRBD2 (5 bases each). The CDR3 sequence is 13 residues long. Trimming left V 7 bases short and J 9 bases short, with 16 bases between. The CDR3 nucleotides are TGTGCCAGCATCCTAAGTGGGGGTAGTGAGCAGTTCTTC. Its protein product is CASILSGGSEQFF.

This clonotype was seen a handful of times. V usage is TRBV11-2 and J usage is TRBJ1-2, with D hard to call. The CDR3 has 12 amino acids. Trimming removed 2 bases at V and 4 bases at J, with 5 bases between. In germline, CDR1 is SGHAT, CDR2 FQNNGV. The CDR3, as DNA: TGTGCCAGCAGCTTACACAGCTATGGCTACACCTTC. Translation gives CASSLHSYGYTF.

This clonotype was found a few times. The chain recombines TRBV6-1 with TRBJ2-2, with 9 bases fitting TRBD2. The CDR3 consists of 18 residues. The V and J ends lost 6 bases and 2 bases, in that order; junction bases with no gene match: 13. CDR1 and CDR2 from the germline V gene are MNHNS and SASEGT. The chain's CDR3 is CASSPGGSGGFNTGELFF. In nucleotides, the CDR3 is TGTGCCAGCAGCCCGGGTGGTAGCGGGGGTTTCAACACCGGGGAGCTGTTTTTT.

There are a few counts of this clonotype. The chain recombines TRBV7-9 with TRBJ1-4; D is undetermined. V was pared by 1 base and J by 3 bases, with 9 bases between. CDR1 SEHNR and CDR2 FQNEAQ come from the germline V gene (reference sequence). The CDR3 totals 15 residues. The CDR3 is CASSLDYYSNEKLFF. DNA for the CDR3: TGTGCCAGCAGCTTAGACTATTACTCTAATGAAAAACTGTTTTTT.

This clonotype was observed a few times. A much larger clone sits a single nucleotide away, making a read error possible. The V and J genes are TRBV9 and TRBJ2-1, with 11 positions matching TRBD2. The CDR3 sequence is 15 residues long. Germline CDR1 and CDR2: SGDLS and YYNGEE. The CDR3 DNA follows: TGTGCCAGCAGCCCGCGGGCTAGCGGGGGGAATGAGCGGTTCTTC. This gives the protein CASSPRASGGNERFF.

Comment on this clonotype: A much more abundant neighbour one base away suggests this may be a read error. CDR3 sequence reads: CASSLLFSEQYF. In nucleotides, the CDR3 is TGTGCCAGCAGTTTGTTGTTCTCTGAGCAGTACTTC. This sequence joins TRBV12-3 or TRBV12-4 and TRBJ2-7; no clear D. This CDR3 has 12 residues. V lost 3 bases and J lost 7, with 10 bases in between.

This clonotype has at least ten counts. The chain links TRBV27 to TRBJ2-6, with D unclear. The CDR3 runs to 18 residues. Between the trimmed V and J ends, which lost 5 bases and 0 bases, there was a span of 17 bases. From germline, CDR1 is MNHEY and CDR2 SMNVEV (reference sequence). CDR3 region: CASSPYPGRSSGANVLTF. The CDR3, as DNA: TGTGCCAGCAGTCCTTATCCCGGACGTAGCTCTGGGGCCAACGTCCTGACTTTC.

This clonotype was counted at least ten times. The chain couples TRBV7-8 to TRBJ1-2; D remains ambiguous. The CDR3 loop spans 14 amino acids. The V gene lost 5 bases and the J gene lost 5 bases, with 15 bases spanning the gap. The germline V gene encodes CDR1 SGHVS and CDR2 FQNEAQ. The CDR3 reads CASSAERALYGYTF. DNA for the CDR3: TGTGCCAGCAGCGCAGAACGGGCTCTATATGGCTACACCTTC.

This clonotype was seen only once. This clone may be a read error of a much larger clone one base away. The V call is TRBV7-6, the J call TRBJ1-2; TRBD1 agrees at 7 bases. This CDR3 has 13 residues. Germline trimming cut 5 bases from V and 9 bases from J; bases unmatched to any gene: 9. Germline V gene sequence: CDR1 SGHVS, CDR2 FNYEAQ. The DNA of the CDR3 is TGTGCCAGCAGCACAAGACAGGGCCATAGCTACACCTTC. Translated, it gives CASSTRQGHSYTF.

This clonotype was recorded a few times. This chain connects TRBV10-3 to TRBJ1-1, with D perhaps matching TRBD1 (5 bases). Trimming took off 2 bases at V and 0 bases at J, with 25 bases between the two ends. The CDR3 contains 20 residues. Germline values: CDR1 ENHRY, CDR2 SYGVKD. Here the CDR3 reads CAISEPRILPGPFMNTEAFF. In DNA form, the CDR3 reads TGTGCCATCAGTGAGCCTAGGATCCTACCGGGACCCTTCATGAACACTGAAGCTTTCTTT.

Remarks on this clonotype: At one of its ends the junction is not consistent with the germline gene, which may arise from a read error. The rearrangement links TRBV18 to TRBJ2-6; the match to TRBD2 covers 9 bases. The CDR3 has 17 amino acids. Germline V lookup: CDR1 KGHSH, CDR2 LQKENI. The CDR3 here is CASSPAGGLPGANVPTF. CDR3 DNA: TGTGCCAGCTCACCAGCGGGGGGGCTTCCTGGAGCCAACGTCCCGACTTTC.

V gene TRBV19 combines with J gene TRBJ1-6; 10 nucleotides align to TRBD1. The V gene's germline CDR1 is LNHDA and CDR2 SQIVND (reference sequence). After removal of 4 bases from V and 10 bases from J, the junction contained 4 bases not matched to a gene. CDR3 size: 14 residues. The CDR3 DNA follows: TGTGCCAGTAGTACGGACAGGGGGGACTCACCCCTCCACTTT. Amino acids: CASSTDRGDSPLHF.

This clonotype was seen repeatedly, ten times or more. The rearrangement joins TRBV11-3 to TRBJ2-5; TRBD1 is a possible D gene (5 bases). This CDR3 spans 15 amino acids. Germline V gene lookup returns CDR1 SGHNT and CDR2 YENEEA. Trimming cost V 4 bases and J 5 bases, with 17 bases left between them. CDR3 sequence (DNA): TGTGCCAGCAGCTCTCTACCCACAGGATATGAGACCCAGTACTTC. Its protein product is CASSSLPTGYETQYF.

Concerning this clonotype itself: The junction departs from the called germline gene at one end, perhaps through a read error. The CDR3 bases are TGTGCCAGCTTGAGACAGGGAAATGAAAAACGGTTTTTT. Protein sequence: CASLRQGNEKRFF. This sequence joins TRBV12-3 or TRBV12-4 and TRBJ1-4; 7 nucleotides match TRBD1. The CDR3 is 13 amino acids.

Many counts were recorded for this clonotype. The chain joins TRBV3-1 to TRBJ2-7; D is possibly TRBD1 (6 bases). V dropped 3 bases and J dropped 2 bases, with 14 bases sitting between them. The CDR3 loop spans 15 amino acids. Germline CDR1 is LGHDT and CDR2 is YNNKEL (reference sequence). The CDR3 DNA reads TGTGCCAGCAGCCAGATGCGGACAGCCACCTACGAGCAGTACTTC. It encodes CASSQMRTATYEQYF.

This clonotype was picked up many times. The chain uses TRBV7-9 and TRBJ2-6, with 7 bases identical to TRBD2. The junction had 21 bases not matched to a gene; V was cut back by 8 bases and J by 2 bases. CDR3 size: 20 residues. Germline CDR1 and CDR2: SEHNR and FQNEAQ (reference sequence). CDR3 in DNA: TGTGCCAGCCGACACGGGCCTAGCGGTGATATGGTGGCTGGGGCCAACGTCCTGACTTTC. Translation gives CASRHGPSGDMVAGANVLTF.

About this clonotype itself: This may arise from a read error, as a much more abundant clone is one base away. The genes are TRBV7-9 and TRBJ1-6; 7 nucleotides agree with TRBD1. V trimming: 3 bases; J trimming: 10 bases; junction bases outside the gene matches: 9. Germline V gene lookup returns CDR1 SEHNR and CDR2 FQNEAQ (reference sequence). The CDR3 has 15 amino acids. The CDR3 spells CASSLGAGGWSPLHF. The CDR3 nucleotides are TGTGCCAGCAGCTTGGGGGCAGGGGGTTGGTCACCCCTCCACTTT.